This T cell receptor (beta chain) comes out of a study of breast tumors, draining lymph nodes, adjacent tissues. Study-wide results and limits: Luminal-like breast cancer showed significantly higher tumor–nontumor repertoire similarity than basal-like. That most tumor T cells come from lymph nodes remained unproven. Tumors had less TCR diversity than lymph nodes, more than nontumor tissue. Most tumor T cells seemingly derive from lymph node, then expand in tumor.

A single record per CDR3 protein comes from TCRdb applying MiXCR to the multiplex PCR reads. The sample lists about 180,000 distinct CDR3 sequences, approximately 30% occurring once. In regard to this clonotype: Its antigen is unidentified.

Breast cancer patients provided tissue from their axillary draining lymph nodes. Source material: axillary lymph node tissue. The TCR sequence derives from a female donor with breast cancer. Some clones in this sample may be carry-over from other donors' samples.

The CDR3 coding sequence is TGTGCCAGCAGCTTCCAGGGAGCTGAGCAGTTCTTC. Its translation is CASSFQGAEQFF. The chain joins TRBV5-6 to TRBJ2-1; D is possibly TRBD1 or TRBD2 (5 bases each). The CDR3 totals 12 residues. The V end lost 2 bases, the J end lost 9 bases, and 9 bases lay between the germline ends. Per the germline V gene, CDR1 is SGHDT and CDR2 is YYEEEE.